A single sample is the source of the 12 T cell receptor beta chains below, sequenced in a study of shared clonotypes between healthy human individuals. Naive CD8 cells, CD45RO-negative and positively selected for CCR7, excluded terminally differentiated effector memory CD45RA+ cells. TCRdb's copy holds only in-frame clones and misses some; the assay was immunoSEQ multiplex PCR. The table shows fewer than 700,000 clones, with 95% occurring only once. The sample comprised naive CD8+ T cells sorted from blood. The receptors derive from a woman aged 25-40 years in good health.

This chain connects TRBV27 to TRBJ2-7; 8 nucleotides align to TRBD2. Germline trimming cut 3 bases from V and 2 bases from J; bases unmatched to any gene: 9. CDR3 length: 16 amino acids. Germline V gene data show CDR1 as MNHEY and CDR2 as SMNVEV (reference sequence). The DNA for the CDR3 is TGTGCCAGCAGTTTCTACACTAGCGGAAAAGCCTACGAGCAGTACTTC. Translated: CASSFYTSGKAYEQYF.

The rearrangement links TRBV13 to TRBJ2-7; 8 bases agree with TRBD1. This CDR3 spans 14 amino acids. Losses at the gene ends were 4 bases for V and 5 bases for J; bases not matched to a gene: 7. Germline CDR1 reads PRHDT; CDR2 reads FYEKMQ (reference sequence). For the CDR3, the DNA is TGTGCCAGCAGCTACTCGACAGGGGTCCACGAGCAGTACTTC. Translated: CASSYSTGVHEQYF. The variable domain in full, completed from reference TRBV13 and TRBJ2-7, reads AAGVIQSPRHLIKEKRETATLKCYPIPRHDTVYWYQQGPGQDPQFLISFYEKMQSDKGSIPDRFSAQQFSDYHSELNMSSLELGDSALYFCASSYSTGVHEQYFGPGTRLTVT.

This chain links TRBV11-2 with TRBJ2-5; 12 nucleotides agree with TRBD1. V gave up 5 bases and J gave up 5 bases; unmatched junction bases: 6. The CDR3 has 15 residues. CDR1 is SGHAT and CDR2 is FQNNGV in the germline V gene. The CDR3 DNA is TGTGCCAGCAGCCCTCGGGACAGGGGGCTCGAGACCCAGTACTTC. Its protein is CASSPRDRGLETQYF.

The CDR3 loop reads CASSLSRGTGVYEQYF. CDR3 bases: TGTGCCAGCAGTTTATCGCGGGGGACAGGGGTCTACGAGCAGTACTTC. The chain combines TRBV27 with TRBJ2-7; 10 bases map to TRBD1. V trimming: 0 bases; J trimming: 3 bases; junction bases outside the gene matches: 5. Looked up from germline, CDR1 is MNHEY and CDR2 is SMNVEV (reference sequence). The length of the CDR3 is 16 residues.

CDR3 in DNA: TGTGCCACCGGGACTACCCTAGAGACCCAGTACTTC. It yields the protein CATGTTLETQYF. The chain has TRBV7-9 and TRBJ2-5; 7 bases map to TRBD2. With V trimmed by 10 bases and J by 4 bases, 6 bases remained unmatched. From germline, CDR1 is SEHNR and CDR2 FQNEAQ (reference sequence). The CDR3 loop spans 12 amino acids.

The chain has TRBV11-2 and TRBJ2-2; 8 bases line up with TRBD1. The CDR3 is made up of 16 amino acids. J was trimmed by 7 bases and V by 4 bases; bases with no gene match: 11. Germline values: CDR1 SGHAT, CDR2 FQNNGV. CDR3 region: CASSSRHRGLSGELFF. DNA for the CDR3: TGTGCCAGCAGCTCTCGCCACAGGGGGTTGAGCGGGGAGCTGTTTTTT.

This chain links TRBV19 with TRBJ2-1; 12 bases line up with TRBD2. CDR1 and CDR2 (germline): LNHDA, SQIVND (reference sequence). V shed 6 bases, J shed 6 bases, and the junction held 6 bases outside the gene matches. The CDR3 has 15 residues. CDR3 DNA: TGTGCCAGTAGAAACCCTAGCGGGGGGGGCAATGAGCAGTTCTTC. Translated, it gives CASRNPSGGGNEQFF.

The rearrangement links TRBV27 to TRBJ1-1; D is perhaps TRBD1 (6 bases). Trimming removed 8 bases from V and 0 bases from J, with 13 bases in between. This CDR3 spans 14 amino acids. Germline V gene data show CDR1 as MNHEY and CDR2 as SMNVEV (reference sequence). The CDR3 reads CASQMTGLNTEAFF. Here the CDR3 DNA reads TGTGCCAGCCAAATGACAGGACTGAACACTGAAGCTTTCTTT.

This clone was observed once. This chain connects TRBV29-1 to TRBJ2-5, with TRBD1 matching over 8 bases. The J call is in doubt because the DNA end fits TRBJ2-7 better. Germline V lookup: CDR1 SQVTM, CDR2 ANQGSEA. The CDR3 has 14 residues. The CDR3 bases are TGCAGCGTTGCTGGGACAGGAAGATTTTACGAGCAGTACTTC. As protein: CSVAGTGRFYEQYF.

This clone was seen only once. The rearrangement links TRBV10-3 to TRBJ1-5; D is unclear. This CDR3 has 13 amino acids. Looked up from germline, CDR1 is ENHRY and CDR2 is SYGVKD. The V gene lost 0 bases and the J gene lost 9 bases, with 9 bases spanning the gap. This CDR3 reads CAISESVAGPQHF. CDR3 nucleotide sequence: TGTGCCATCAGTGAGTCGGTCGCGGGGCCCCAGCATTTT.

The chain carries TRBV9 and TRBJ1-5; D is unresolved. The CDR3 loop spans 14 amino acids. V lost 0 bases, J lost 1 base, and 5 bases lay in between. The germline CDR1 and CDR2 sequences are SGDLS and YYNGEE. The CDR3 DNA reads TGTGCCAGCAGCGTAGCAGAGAGCAATCAGCCCCAGCATTTT. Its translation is CASSVAESNQPQHF.

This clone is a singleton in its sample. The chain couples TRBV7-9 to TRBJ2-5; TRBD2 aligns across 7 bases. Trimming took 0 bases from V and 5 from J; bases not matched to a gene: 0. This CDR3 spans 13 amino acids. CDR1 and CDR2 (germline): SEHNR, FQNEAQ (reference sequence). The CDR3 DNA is TGTGCCAGCAGCTTAGCGCGGGGGGAGACCCAGTACTTC. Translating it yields CASSLARGETQYF.